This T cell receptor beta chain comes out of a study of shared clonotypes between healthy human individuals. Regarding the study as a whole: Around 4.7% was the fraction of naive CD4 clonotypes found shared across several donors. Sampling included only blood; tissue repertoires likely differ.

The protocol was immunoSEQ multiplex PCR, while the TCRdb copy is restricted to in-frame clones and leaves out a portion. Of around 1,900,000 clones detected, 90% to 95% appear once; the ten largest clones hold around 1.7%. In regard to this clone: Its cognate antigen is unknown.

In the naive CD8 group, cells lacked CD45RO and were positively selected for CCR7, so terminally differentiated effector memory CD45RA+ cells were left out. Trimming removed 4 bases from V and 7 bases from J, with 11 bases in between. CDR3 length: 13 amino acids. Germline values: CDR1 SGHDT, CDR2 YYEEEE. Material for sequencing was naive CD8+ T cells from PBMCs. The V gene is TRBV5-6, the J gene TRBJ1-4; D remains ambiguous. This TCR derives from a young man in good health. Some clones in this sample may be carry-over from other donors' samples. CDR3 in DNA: TGTGCCAGCAGCACGGGGTCCCCTGAAAAACTGTTTTTT. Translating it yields CASSTGSPEKLFF.